This section outlines one T cell receptor beta chain sequence together with its context. The treatment is: about 20 received Ad26.COV2.S at low or high dose, single or two shots; roughly five received placebo; per-sample allocation not given. The study sampled participants on day 63 after the first vaccine or placebo injection. This specimen comes from a study of Ad26.COV2.S vaccination and SARS-CoV-2 variants. Study-level information: The study gave Ad26.COV2.S intramuscularly, once or twice 56 days apart.

Trimming removed 6 bases from V and 4 bases from J, with 15 bases in between. Germline V gene data show CDR1 as LNHDA and CDR2 as SQIVND (reference sequence). The CDR3 totals 14 residues. Some clones are missing from TCRdb's copy, which holds only in-frame ones; the method was immunoSEQ multiplex PCR. The sample carries roughly 350,000 clones, roughly 91% recorded once. The chain carries TRBV19 and TRBJ1-1, with a possible D match to TRBD1 (6 bases). The source material was peripheral blood, sampled in a trial of Ad26.COV2.S vaccine versus placebo. The sequence was collected from a person between 18 and 65 years old who received the Ad26.COV2.S COVID-19 vaccine or a placebo. Here the CDR3 reads CASSLGGGGTEAFF. Here the CDR3 DNA reads TGTGCCAGTAGCCTGGGGGGCGGTGGCACTGAAGCTTTCTTT.